The T cell receptor beta chain under discussion was sequenced for a study of cytomegalovirus exposure and HLA in healthy donors. The PCR had 60 Vbeta and 13 Jbeta primers. Method: immunoSEQ multiplex PCR; TCRdb's copy keeps in-frame clones and lacks some. In the table there are 90,000 or so clones, around 73% of which are singletons. The V end lost 3 bases, the J end lost 0 bases, and 12 bases lay between the germline ends. Looked up from germline, CDR1 is LGHNA and CDR2 is YNFKEQ. This CDR3 contains 16 residues. The chain has TRBV4-2 and TRBJ2-1, with D possibly being TRBD2 (5 bases). The clonotype comes from a woman aged 35 to 49 in good health and CMV-seronegative. Sequencing used PBMCs. This chain's CDR3 is CASSQALGSSYNEQFF. The DNA of the CDR3 is TGTGCCAGCAGCCAGGCCTTGGGGAGCTCCTACAATGAGCAGTTCTTC.